A single sample gave rise to the 23 T cell receptor beta chains below, sequenced in a study of beta chain features in type 1 diabetes. Investigators reverse transcribed all isolated RNA, so they sequenced expressed TCRB transcripts. Only in-frame clones appear in the TCRdb table, and some are missing; sequencing was by immunoSEQ multiplex PCR. In the table there are hundreds of thousands of clones, roughly 15% of which are singletons. Sequencing was performed on naive CD4+ T cells from blood. Receptors originate from a man between 18 and 29 years old in good health.

This clone was detected only a few times. This chain links TRBV29-1 with TRBJ1-1; 8 positions agree with TRBD1. The CDR3 has 16 amino acids. The ends lost 3 bases at V and 1 base at J; junction bases unmatched: 10. CDR1 and CDR2 from the germline V gene are SQVTM and ANQGSEA. The CDR3 region is CSVEGRGRGGNTEAFF. Here the CDR3 DNA reads TGCAGCGTTGAGGGCAGGGGGCGAGGGGGGAACACTGAAGCTTTCTTT.

V gene TRBV4-1 combines with J gene TRBJ1-1, with D perhaps TRBD1 (6 bases). Trimming stripped 6 bases from V and 5 bases from J, with 13 bases between. The CDR3 spans 13 residues. Germline-derived CDR1 and CDR2 are MGHRA and YSYEKL. The CDR3 DNA reads TGCGCCAGCAGAATGCCAGGGGTTACTGAAGCTTTCTTT. It specifies CASRMPGVTEAFF.

Comments on this clone: The sample carries other DNA sequences with the same CDR3. The V gene is TRBV19, the J gene TRBJ2-7; D remains ambiguous. V was shortened by 4 bases and J by 0 bases, with 4 bases between the two germline ends. Germline CDR1 reads LNHDA; CDR2 reads SQIVND (reference sequence). CDR3 size: 12 residues. CDR3 loop: CASSKDSYEQYF. The CDR3, as DNA: TGTGCCAGTAGTAAGGACTCCTACGAGCAGTACTTC.

A few counts support this clone. The V call is TRBV7-2, the J call TRBJ1-2; D is perhaps TRBD1 (6 bases). The V end lost 5 bases, the J end lost 8 bases, and 18 bases lay between the germline ends. Germline V lookup: CDR1 SGHTA, CDR2 FQGNSA. This CDR3 has 14 amino acids. CDR3 in amino acids: CASSPRRRGGGYTF. Written as DNA, the CDR3 is TGTGCCAGCAGCCCACGTCGGCGGGGGGGCGGCTACACCTTC.

This clone was seen a few times. This chain joins TRBV29-1 and TRBJ1-4, with 9 bases fitting TRBD1. The CDR3 runs 14 residues. V was clipped by 6 bases and J by 5 bases; unmatched bases: 7. Germline loops: CDR1 SQVTM, CDR2 ANQGSEA. In DNA form, the CDR3 reads TGCAGCGTCGGGCCGACAGGGGGGAATGAAAAACTGTTTTTT. Its protein is CSVGPTGGNEKLFF.

V gene TRBV28 combines with J gene TRBJ1-2, with unresolved D. This CDR3 contains 13 residues. The germline gives CDR1 MDHEN, CDR2 SYDVKM. The CDR3 nucleotides are TGTGTCAAGCTGGTGGTGACTCGGGGTGGCTACACCTTC. This gives the protein CVKLVVTRGGYTF.

This clone was observed a few times. The chain combines TRBV21-1 with TRBJ2-7; the D call TRBD1 from the table was never checked on the DNA. TRBV21-1 is an annotated pseudogene. CDR3 length equals 15 residues. The chain's CDR3 is CASNGVQGLSYEQYF. The CDR3, as DNA: TGTGCCAGCAATGGAGTACAGGGGCTGTCCTACGAGCAGTACTTC.

The CDR3 is CASSQGKGRNQPQHF. As DNA, the CDR3 is TGTGCCAGCAGCCAAGGCAAGGGACGCAATCAGCCCCAGCATTTT. This chain connects TRBV14 to TRBJ1-5; maybe TRBD1 (5 bases). This CDR3 contains 15 residues. Germline V lookup: CDR1 SGHDN, CDR2 FVKESK. V lost 1 base to trimming and J lost 2 bases, with 9 bases between them.

The chain uses TRBV6-5 and TRBJ2-1, with TRBD1 identical over 10 bases. Per the germline V gene, CDR1 is MNHEY and CDR2 is SVGAGI. V dropped 1 base and J dropped 7; count of bases not matched to a gene: 7. The CDR3 has 16 amino acids. The CDR3 reads CASSYWGDRGGNEQFF. CDR3 coding DNA: TGTGCCAGCAGTTACTGGGGGGACAGGGGCGGGAATGAGCAGTTCTTC.

CDR3 nucleotides: TGTGCCAGCTTCGTGGGTTGGAGCACAGATACGCAGTATTTT. Protein: CASFVGWSTDTQYF. The chain carries TRBV5-5 and TRBJ2-3; D ambiguous. V lost 7 bases and J lost 0, with 12 bases in between. CDR3 length equals 14 residues. CDR1 and CDR2 (germline): SGHKS, YYEKEE (reference sequence).

This clone was detected only a few times. The chain recombines TRBV13 with TRBJ2-6; D is undetermined. The CDR3 consists of 15 residues. V lost 5 bases, J lost 2 bases, and 10 bases lay in between. Germline values: CDR1 PRHDT, CDR2 FYEKMQ (reference sequence). CDR3 coding DNA: TGTGCCAGCAGCGCCAGTAGGCCTGGGGCCAACGTCCTGACTTTC. Its protein is CASSASRPGANVLTF.

This chain links TRBV19 with TRBJ1-1, with D tentatively TRBD1 (6 bases). Per germline, CDR1 LNHDA and CDR2 SQIVND (reference sequence). V dropped 6 bases and J dropped 1 base, with 9 bases sitting between them. CDR3 length: 13 residues. The CDR3 spells CASRSTGNTEAFF. CDR3 DNA: TGTGCCAGTAGGTCGACAGGGAACACTGAAGCTTTCTTT.

V is TRBV6-1 and J is TRBJ2-7; TRBD1 might be the D (6 bases). Germline V gene lookup returns CDR1 MNHNS and CDR2 SASEGT. The V end lost 7 bases, the J end lost 3 bases, and 13 bases lay between the germline ends. The CDR3 runs 13 residues. The CDR3: CASIPQGRYEQYF. The CDR3 nucleotides are TGTGCCAGCATTCCACAGGGCCGCTACGAGCAGTACTTC.

This clone was observed once. This chain joins TRBV15 and TRBJ1-2, with TRBD1 identical over 10 bases. After removal of 4 bases from V and 7 bases from J, the junction contained 6 bases not matched to a gene. Germline lookup yields CDR1 LNHNV and CDR2 YYDKDF (reference sequence). This CDR3 region has 14 residues. The CDR3 protein is CATSKTGGEGGYTF. CDR3 DNA: TGTGCCACCAGCAAGACAGGGGGCGAGGGTGGCTACACCTTC.

This clone was seen a few times. The CDR3 DNA reads TGTGCCAGCAGCTTGGAGGGGGCTCGTCGAGAAAAACTGTTTTTT. It is translated as CASSLEGARREKLFF. The rearrangement links TRBV7-2 to TRBJ1-4; 7 nucleotides agree with TRBD1. V gave up 3 bases and J gave up 8 bases; unmatched junction bases: 9. The CDR3 has 15 amino acids. CDR1 is SGHTA, CDR2 FQGNSA, per germline.

The V gene is TRBV7-2, the J gene TRBJ2-7; no definite D call. From germline, CDR1 is SGHTA and CDR2 FQGNSA. The CDR3 length is 16 residues. Trimming left V 3 bases short and J 0 bases short, with 15 bases between. The CDR3 spells CASSLYTWLYSYEQYF. The CDR3 nucleotides read TGTGCCAGCAGCTTGTATACGTGGCTCTACTCCTACGAGCAGTACTTC.

The chain recombines TRBV7-9 with TRBJ1-1; D is uncertain. V dropped 8 bases and J dropped 1 base, with 5 bases sitting between them. This CDR3 region has 11 residues. The germline V gene has CDR1 SEHNR and CDR2 FQNEAQ (reference sequence). The CDR3 DNA sequence: TGTGCCAGCCGGCAGAACACTGAAGCTTTCTTT. Amino acids: CASRQNTEAFF.

V usage is TRBV7-2 and J usage is TRBJ2-3, with 10 bases lining up with TRBD1. Germline loops: CDR1 SGHTA, CDR2 FQGNSA. This CDR3 comprises 17 residues. V was pared by 0 bases and J by 4 bases, with 7 bases of the junction left unmatched. As DNA, the CDR3 is TGTGCCAGCAGCTTAGCCAGGGGACAGGGGTCCTCAGATACGCAGTATTTT. Its translation: CASSLARGQGSSDTQYF.

CDR3 amino acids: CASRHPAGEQFF. CDR3 coding DNA: TGTGCCAGCAGACACCCGGCCGGTGAGCAGTTCTTC. The rearrangement uses TRBV28 and TRBJ2-1; unclear D gene. CDR1 and CDR2 from the germline V gene are MDHEN and SYDVKM. The CDR3 length is 12 residues. Trimming removed 6 bases from V and 9 bases from J, with 12 bases in between.

The chain couples TRBV5-1 to TRBJ1-1, with 8 nucleotides matching TRBD1. J was trimmed by 1 base and V by 3 bases; bases with no gene match: 5. This CDR3 spans 15 amino acids. Germline CDR1 reads SGHRS; CDR2 reads YFSETQ. CDR3 protein: CASSYTGGGNTEAFF. The CDR3 DNA reads as TGCGCCAGCAGCTATACAGGGGGAGGGAACACTGAAGCTTTCTTT.

This sequence joins TRBV25-1 and TRBJ1-2; weak D call: TRBD1 (6 bases). Germline CDR1 reads MGHDK; CDR2 reads SYGVNS. V lost 0 bases to trimming and J lost 8 bases, with 13 bases between them. This CDR3 spans 14 amino acids. This CDR3 is CASSEYEGGFGYTF. The DNA of the CDR3 is TGTGCCAGCAGTGAATATGAGGGGGGATTCGGCTACACCTTC.

Concerning this clone itself: Different DNA sequences within this sample yield the same CDR3. J is TRBJ1-1 and V is TRBV5-1; perhaps TRBD1 as D (5 bases). The CDR3 runs 13 residues. V was clipped by 1 base and J by 1 base, with 5 bases between them. Germline CDR1 reads SGHRS; CDR2 reads YFSETQ. In DNA, the CDR3 is TGCGCCAGCAGCTTGACAGGGAACACTGAAGCTTTCTTT. Translated, it gives CASSLTGNTEAFF.

The gene calls are TRBV10-3 and TRBJ1-1, with D hard to call. Per the germline V gene, CDR1 is ENHRY and CDR2 is SYGVKD. The CDR3 is 13 amino acids. V dropped 4 bases and J dropped 5 bases, with 11 bases sitting between them. CDR3 coding DNA: TGTGCCATCAGTGCGGGTTTAGGTACTGAAGCTTTCTTT. This gives the protein CAISAGLGTEAFF.